This T cell receptor beta chain was profiled in a study of radiotherapy plus CTLA-4 blockade in lung cancer. Looking at the study overall: Among patients, around 18% showed objective responses, and about 31% had disease control.

Details on this clone: Its antigen is currently unknown.

Findings of the study overall: The best prediction of response reportedly came from early blood T cell clone dynamics, with interferon-beta. Once radiotherapy plus ipilimumab had been given, TCR clones derived from tumor expanded in blood.

The CDR3 is 14 residues long. Germline V gives CDR1 MNHNS, CDR2 SASEGT. The junction had 6 bases not matched to a gene; V was cut back by 7 bases and J by 3 bases. Profiling relied on immunoSEQ multiplex PCR, and the TCRdb table lists in-frame clones only, not all of them. The sample has 53,000 or so clones, about 86% seen once. The source is a human donor with non-small cell lung cancer that progressed on radiotherapy plus ipilimumab. Some clones in this sample may be carry-over from other donors' samples. V usage is TRBV6-1 and J usage is TRBJ1-2, with TRBD1 matching 9 bases. The specimen was peripheral blood, collected from a patient treated with radiotherapy plus ipilimumab. The CDR3 loop reads CASNRDRAYYGYTF. Here the CDR3 DNA reads TGTGCCAGCAATAGGGACAGGGCCTACTATGGCTACACCTTC.